These T cell receptor beta chains were read from a single sample in a study of T cell responses to AZD1222 COVID-19 vaccine. Using immunoSEQ multiplex PCR, the repertoire was profiled, and TCRdb retains in-frame clones only, with some absent. Of about 180,000 clones listed, around 93% were seen once; the top ten hold under 2.5%. The starting material was peripheral blood, obtained on day 0 of AZD1222 vaccination. The receptors were sampled from an adult in good health. Both conserved end residues are part of each CDR3. A D gene is named only where the DNA matches it firmly. Size is stated for part of the rows, as once, few or many counts, or as a class when the clone is expanded.

d_call clone_size j_call v_call cdr3_nt cdr3_aa
TRBD2 - TRBJ2-1 TRBV30 TGTGCCTGGAGTAAACGGATTGGCGGGGGGTTGAGCTCCTACAATGAGCAGTTCTTC CAWSKRIGGGLSSYNEQFF
- - TRBJ1-3 TRBV5-5 TGTGCCAGCAGCTTGTTATTATCCTCCTCTGGAAACACCATATATTTT CASSLLLSSSGNTIYF
- - TRBJ1-1 TRBV30 TGTGCCTGGAGTGGCAGGTTGAACACTGAAGCTTTCTTT CAWSGRLNTEAFF
TRBD2 - TRBJ2-2 TRBV5-1 TGCGCCAGCAGCTTGGTCAGTAGCGGGAGAACCGGGGAGCTGTTTTTT CASSLVSSGRTGELFF
- - TRBJ2-1 TRBV7-2 TGTGCCAGCAGCTTAGCGGGGGGGCCGTACAATGAGCAGTTCTTC CASSLAGGPYNEQFF
TRBD2 - TRBJ2-3 TRBV6-2/TRBV6-3 TGTGCCAGCAGTTATGGAGCGAGGCTAGCGGGAGCCGGGGATACGCAGTATTTT CASSYGARLAGAGDTQYF
- - TRBJ2-3 TRBV11-3 TGTGCCAGCAGCTTAGATGCACTGGATACGCAGTATTTT CASSLDALDTQYF
- - TRBJ1-4 TRBV10-1 TGCGCCAGCAGTGAAGGAGGCGGTATTAATGAAAAACTGTTTTTT CASSEGGGINEKLFF
TRBD2 - TRBJ2-7 TRBV7-9 TGTGCCAGCAGCCCAGGAGGACTAGCCTACGAGCAGTACTTC CASSPGGLAYEQYF
TRBD2 - TRBJ2-7 TRBV28 TGTGCCAGCAGTCCTGGCACCATCACTAGCGGGAGGGACGAGCAGTACTTC CASSPGTITSGRDEQYF
- - TRBJ2-3 TRBV20-1 TGCAGTGCTAGTAAGATGGATACGCAGTATTTT CSASKMDTQYF
- - TRBJ1-2 TRBV2 TGTGCCAGCACCTACCTTAGGGGTACCAACTATGGCTACACCTTC CASTYLRGTNYGYTF
- - TRBJ2-1 TRBV10-2 TGCGCCAGCAGTCACTGGACTCCTTCAGGGGATGAGCAGTTCTTC CASSHWTPSGDEQFF
- - TRBJ1-5 TRBV7-8 TGTGCCAGCAGCTTAGTGGTTGGGGGGGCTAGCAATCAGCCCCAGCATTTT CASSLVVGGASNQPQHF
TRBD1 - TRBJ2-7 TRBV7-7 TGTGCTAGCAGCCCAGGACAGGGGGCTACCTACGAGCAGTACTTC CASSPGQGATYEQYF
- few TRBJ2-7 TRBV5-6 TGTGCCAGCAGCCCCGGTGGGGGCTACGAGCAGTACTTC CASSPGGGYEQYF
TRBD1 - TRBJ1-2 TRBV3-1/TRBV3-2 TGTGCCAGCAGCCAAGAAGTTACAGGGGACGGCTACACCTTC CASSQEVTGDGYTF
TRBD1 - TRBJ1-1 TRBV6-5 TGTGCCAGCAGTTGGGACAGGGATGGCACTGAAGCTTTCTTT CASSWDRDGTEAFF
- - TRBJ1-1 TRBV30 TGTGCCTGGAGTGTACATTTGAGCCCTAAAGCTTTCTTT CAWSVHLSPKAFF
- - TRBJ1-1 TRBV6-5 TGTGCCAGCAAAAACGGCGGGGGCACTGAAGCTTTCTTT CASKNGGGTEAFF
- - TRBJ1-5 TRBV6-2/TRBV6-3 TGTGCCAGCAGTTACTCGGGTACGCAGCCCCAGCATTTT CASSYSGTQPQHF
- - TRBJ1-4 TRBV9 TGTGCCAGCAGCGCAAGCACTGGGTCCATCTATAATGAAAAACTGTTTTTT CASSASTGSIYNEKLFF
- once TRBJ1-2 TRBV19 TGTGCCAGTAGCTTGGCCCACGACAGATCCTATGGCTACACCTTC CASSLAHDRSYGYTF
TRBD1 - TRBJ1-1 TRBV28 TGTGCCAGCAATGATCGTACAGGGGCAAAGAAAGCTTTCTTT CASNDRTGAKKAFF
- - TRBJ2-3 TRBV6-5 TGTGCCAGCAGTTACTCGGGTACGCAGTATTTT CASSYSGTQYF
- - TRBJ1-6 TRBV6-5 TGTGCCAGCAGGGCTGATTCCCAAAATTCACCCCTCCACTTT CASRADSQNSPLHF
- - TRBJ2-5 TRBV2 TGTGCCAGCAGGAAAGGGGGGGAGGAGACCCAGTACTTC CASRKGGEETQYF
- - TRBJ2-2 TRBV27 TGTGCCAGCAGTTTTATGTACACCGGGGAGCTGTTTTTT CASSFMYTGELFF
- few TRBJ1-6 TRBV2 TGTGCCAGCAGGAAGCCGAGCGGGGGAACGTATAATTCACCCCTCCACTTT CASRKPSGGTYNSPLHF
- - TRBJ2-1 TRBV24-1 TGTGCCACCGCCGGACGGGTATACAATGAGCAGTTCTTC CATAGRVYNEQFF
TRBD1 - TRBJ1-1 TRBV18 TGTGCCAGCTCACCAAAGGACAGGGTTACTGAAGCTTTCTTT CASSPKDRVTEAFF
TRBD1 once TRBJ1-5 TRBV28 TGTGCCAGCAGTTCTCAGGGGGGGGCTCTTCAGCCCCAGCATTTT CASSSQGGALQPQHF
- - TRBJ1-1 TRBV18 TGTGCCAGCTCACCAGGGGGGATGGGAAACACTGAAGCTTTCTTT CASSPGGMGNTEAFF
- - TRBJ1-5 TRBV6-1 TGTGCCAGCAGTGACACTAATCAGCCCCAGCATTTT CASSDTNQPQHF
TRBD2 once TRBJ2-3 TRBV7-2 TGTGCCAGCGGCTGGGGTGCGGGAGGTTCCCCAGATACGCAGTATTTT CASGWGAGGSPDTQYF
- - TRBJ2-2 TRBV9 TGTGCCAGCAGCAGAACTCGTACTAGGGTGGCCGGGGAGCTGTTTTTT CASSRTRTRVAGELFF
- - TRBJ2-2 TRBV5-1 TGCGCCAGCAGCTTGGAAACCACCGGGGAGCTGTTTTTT CASSLETTGELFF
- once TRBJ2-5 TRBV6-5 TGTGCCAGCAGTTACGGCAGGGTCCAAGAGACCCAGTACTTC CASSYGRVQETQYF
- - TRBJ2-7 TRBV14 TGTGCCAGCAGCTTGGCCTACGAGCAGTACTTC CASSLAYEQYF
TRBD1 - TRBJ1-1 TRBV30 TGTGCCTGGAGTCCCCAACTCACAGGGGAGGCTTTCTTT CAWSPQLTGEAFF
- - TRBJ1-4 TRBV11-2 TGTGCCAGCAGCTTAGAGGTCGGGGCATTAAGTGAAAAACTGTTTTTT CASSLEVGALSEKLFF
TRBD1 - TRBJ1-2 TRBV19 TGTGCCAGCAAACTAATGGCGGGACAGGGGGCGACGGGCTACACCTTC CASKLMAGQGATGYTF
TRBD2 - TRBJ2-1 TRBV5-4 TGTGCCAGCAGCCGGGAGGGACTCAACAATGAGCAGTTCTTC CASSREGLNNEQFF
- - TRBJ1-1 TRBV28 TGTGCCAGCTGGGGGGTTATGAACACTGAAGCTTTCTTT CASWGVMNTEAFF
TRBD1 - TRBJ2-7 TRBV28 TGTGCCAGCAGTTTAGGGACAGGGAGGGGGTTCGGGCAGTACTTC CASSLGTGRGFGQYF
TRBD2 - TRBJ2-3 TRBV3-1/TRBV3-2 TGTGCCAGCAGTTACTATCCGGGACTAGCGGGGGGGCCAGATACGCAGTATTTT CASSYYPGLAGGPDTQYF
- - TRBJ1-4 TRBV5-1 TGCGCCAGCAGTTACCGGGCCGGTAGGGAAAAACTGTTTTTT CASSYRAGREKLFF
- - TRBJ1-1 TRBV10-2 TGCGCCAGCAGTGATGGACCTGAAGCTTTCTTT CASSDGPEAFF
TRBD1 - TRBJ2-4 TRBV28 TGTGCCAGCAGAAGGACAGGGGTGAACTCCCCCAAAAACATTCAGTACTTC CASRRTGVNSPKNIQYF
- few TRBJ1-6 TRBV2 TGTGCCGGGAGGGGTCTGGGTACATCACCCCTCCACTTT CAGRGLGTSPLHF
TRBD1 - TRBJ2-1 TRBV9 TGTGCCAGCAGCTCTAACAGGGGACATGAGCAGTTCTTC CASSSNRGHEQFF
TRBD1 few TRBJ2-5 TRBV7-9 TGTGCCAGCAGCTTCACGACAGGGATAGGAGAGACCCAGTACTTC CASSFTTGIGETQYF
- - TRBJ2-2 TRBV7-2 TGTGCCAGCAGCTTAGACTCCGCCACCGGGGAGCTGTTTTTT CASSLDSATGELFF
- - TRBJ2-2 TRBV4-2 TGTGCCAGCAGCCAACTGACGCGGACCGGGGAGCTGTTTTTT CASSQLTRTGELFF
- - TRBJ1-6 TRBV5-5 TGTGCCAGCAGCGCATCCGGGACCCAAGGACCACCCCTCCACTTT CASSASGTQGPPLHF
- - TRBJ1-4 TRBV19 TGTGCCAGTAGTATTCCCGGGCGAGGGGATGAAAAACTGTTTTTT CASSIPGRGDEKLFF
TRBD1 - TRBJ1-2 TRBV10-3 TGTGCCATCAGTGAGACCGGACAGGCCCTCTATGGCTACACCTTC CAISETGQALYGYTF
- once TRBJ1-2 TRBV27 TGTGCCAGCAGTTTTACAGCTAACTATGGCTACACCTTC CASSFTANYGYTF
TRBD1 once TRBJ2-2 TRBV7-8 TGTGCCAGCAGCCGGGGGACAGGAAACACCGGGGAGCTGTTTTTT CASSRGTGNTGELFF
TRBD2 few TRBJ2-1 TRBV4-3 TGCGCCAGCAGCCTCCCCAGCGGGATCTCCTACGAGCAGTTCTTC CASSLPSGISYEQFF